This is a list of T cell receptor beta chains from one sample in a study of T cell responses to AZD1222 COVID-19 vaccine. Here immunoSEQ multiplex PCR was the method, and the copy in TCRdb shows in-frame clones only, minus some. The data hold 60,000 to 100,000 clones, with roughly 90% observed a single time. The sequenced sample was peripheral blood, obtained on day 0 of AZD1222 vaccination. These receptors were taken from an adult in good health. CDR3s include the opening cysteine and the closing phenylalanine or tryptophan. The order of the fields is CDR3 protein, CDR3 DNA, CDR3 length, clone size, V gene, J gene, D gene. A D gene is named only where the DNA matches it firmly. Not every row has a clone size; where given, it reads once, few, many or a size class.

CDR3aa: CASSLARLAGEETQYF; CDR3nt: TGTGCCAGCAGCTTGGCCAGGCTAGCGGGAGAAGAGACCCAGTACTTC; len: 16; abundance: .; v_gene: TRBV5-4; j_gene: TRBJ2-5; d_gene: TRBD2
CDR3aa: CASRKADSYEQYF; CDR3nt: TGTGCCAGCCGAAAGGCAGACTCCTACGAGCAGTACTTC; len: 13; abundance: .; v_gene: TRBV14; j_gene: TRBJ2-7; d_gene: .
CDR3aa: CAISESETGELFF; CDR3nt: TGTGCCATCAGTGAGTCAGAGACCGGGGAGCTGTTTTTT; len: 13; abundance: .; v_gene: TRBV10-3; j_gene: TRBJ2-2; d_gene: .
CDR3aa: CASSLWGGKEAYEQYF; CDR3nt: TGTGCCAGCAGTTTATGGGGAGGTAAAGAGGCCTACGAGCAGTACTTC; len: 16; abundance: .; v_gene: TRBV28; j_gene: TRBJ2-7; d_gene: .
CDR3aa: CASSSTNEKLFF; CDR3nt: TGTGCCAGCAGCTCGACTAATGAAAAACTGTTTTTT; len: 12; abundance: .; v_gene: TRBV27; j_gene: TRBJ1-4; d_gene: .
CDR3aa: CASSLVQTSGNTIYF; CDR3nt: TGTGCCAGCAGTTTGGTGCAGACCTCTGGAAACACCATATATTTT; len: 15; abundance: .; v_gene: TRBV28; j_gene: TRBJ1-3; d_gene: .
CDR3aa: CASSPLTGRLETNYGYTF; CDR3nt: TGTGCCAGCTCACCCCTGACAGGGCGCCTGGAGACTAACTATGGCTACACCTTC; len: 18; abundance: .; v_gene: TRBV18; j_gene: TRBJ1-2; d_gene: TRBD1
CDR3aa: CASTHLGDYGYTF; CDR3nt: TGTGCCAGCACCCATCTGGGTGACTATGGCTACACCTTC; len: 13; abundance: .; v_gene: TRBV6-6; j_gene: TRBJ1-2; d_gene: .
CDR3aa: CAWGTGAGYEQYF; CDR3nt: TGTGCCTGGGGGACAGGGGCCGGTTACGAGCAGTACTTC; len: 13; abundance: .; v_gene: TRBV30; j_gene: TRBJ2-7; d_gene: TRBD1
CDR3aa: CASSLVGVPMNTEAFF; CDR3nt: TGTGCCAGCAGCTTGGTGGGTGTCCCAATGAACACTGAAGCTTTCTTT; len: 16; abundance: .; v_gene: TRBV5-4; j_gene: TRBJ1-1; d_gene: .
CDR3aa: CASSSPGLGTGELFF; CDR3nt: TGTGCCAGCAGCTCGCCGGGACTAGGGACCGGGGAGCTGTTTTTT; len: 15; abundance: .; v_gene: TRBV11-2; j_gene: TRBJ2-2; d_gene: TRBD2
CDR3aa: CASSQLSLDLGGGEDTQYF; CDR3nt: TGTGCCAGCAGCCAACTATCGCTCGACCTGGGAGGTGGCGAAGATACGCAGTATTTT; len: 19; abundance: few; v_gene: TRBV14; j_gene: TRBJ2-3; d_gene: .
CDR3aa: CASSQGPERNEQFF; CDR3nt: TGCGCCAGCAGCCAGGGGCCCGAGAGGAATGAGCAGTTCTTC; len: 14; abundance: .; v_gene: TRBV5-1; j_gene: TRBJ2-1; d_gene: .
CDR3aa: CASRRTDSNTEAFF; CDR3nt: TGCGCCAGCCGACGGACAGACTCAAACACTGAAGCTTTCTTT; len: 14; abundance: .; v_gene: TRBV5-1; j_gene: TRBJ1-1; d_gene: .
CDR3aa: CASREQGLYEQYF; CDR3nt: TGTGCCAGCAGGGAGCAGGGTCTCTACGAGCAGTACTTC; len: 13; abundance: .; v_gene: TRBV28; j_gene: TRBJ2-7; d_gene: .
CDR3aa: CASTPDLLRGDEQFF; CDR3nt: TGTGCCAGCACCCCGGACCTACTTAGGGGGGATGAGCAGTTCTTC; len: 15; abundance: .; v_gene: TRBV11-1; j_gene: TRBJ2-1; d_gene: .
CDR3aa: CASSLGTSATGELFF; CDR3nt: TGTGCCAGCAGCCTTGGGACTAGCGCGACCGGGGAGCTGTTTTTT; len: 15; abundance: .; v_gene: TRBV5-4; j_gene: TRBJ2-2; d_gene: TRBD2
CDR3aa: CAWSVTGLIFATNEKLFF; CDR3nt: TGTGCCTGGAGTGTCACAGGGTTAATATTTGCAACTAATGAAAAACTGTTTTTT; len: 18; abundance: .; v_gene: TRBV30; j_gene: TRBJ1-4; d_gene: .
CDR3aa: CASSSDRALHNEQFF; CDR3nt: TGTGCCAGCTCATCGGACAGGGCGCTTCACAATGAGCAGTTCTTC; len: 15; abundance: .; v_gene: TRBV18; j_gene: TRBJ2-1; d_gene: TRBD1
CDR3aa: CAWSGTVVYEQYF; CDR3nt: TGTGCCTGGTCCGGGACAGTGGTTTACGAGCAGTACTTC; len: 13; abundance: .; v_gene: TRBV30; j_gene: TRBJ2-7; d_gene: TRBD1
CDR3aa: CASSQNAGINEQFF; CDR3nt: TGCGCCAGCAGCCAAAACGCGGGGATCAATGAGCAGTTCTTC; len: 14; abundance: .; v_gene: TRBV4-1; j_gene: TRBJ2-1; d_gene: .
CDR3aa: CASSLDGGNYGYTF; CDR3nt: TGTGCCAGCAGCTTGGACGGCGGGAACTATGGCTACACCTTC; len: 14; abundance: .; v_gene: TRBV5-4; j_gene: TRBJ1-2; d_gene: .